This T cell receptor (beta chain) appears in the sequencing data of a study of shared clonotypes between healthy human individuals (dated by TCRdb to 2020 to 2022). Some background on the complete study: The cohort comprised a couple of women and three men aged 18 to 49 years. For each donor, three plates each were used for CD4 naive and CD4 memory, two plates were used for CD8 naive, and one plate was used for CD8 memory. To estimate repertoire size and how much clonotypes are shared between individuals, the study performed deep sequencing of blood TCR repertoires from about five healthy adults. Libraries were prepared and TCR repertoires were sequenced by different laboratories using diverse techniques, in order to increase sequencing depth and limit assay-specific biases. Per donor, leukapheresis produced somewhere between about 0.94 and 9.5 billion PBMCs.

CDR1 and CDR2 (SGHDN, FVKESK) derive from the germline V gene. The CDR3 runs 16 amino acids, cysteine and phenylalanine included. The kept DNA is CDR3 alone, 48 bases in frame from the first base. V is pared back by 6 bases and J by 6 bases, with 24 bases lying between the germline termini. Study-level results and caveats: The genetic and exposure-history diversity represented was limited by the small number of donors. Even with the large sequencing depth, rarefaction of the sorted-subset datasets indicated that sequencing was incomplete. Sampling was restricted to blood, and TCR repertoires in tissues likely differ from the TCR repertoires found in blood. Across a few donors, roughly 5% of naive CD4, roughly 3.8% of naive CD8, about 2.3% of memory CD4, and 0.4% to 0.45% of memory CD8 clonotypes were shared. Clonotypes shared by all four sorted-subset donors showed higher generation probabilities than non-shared clonotypes. Pairwise subsampling indicated that sequencing depth was expected to affect the degree of clonotype sharing among donors. Larger estimated clonotype richness was generally found for naive subsets than for memory subsets.

On this clone itself: The antigen it recognizes is unknown. Base qualities are missing; no much larger clone stands one base away.

CD8 naive samples were obtained by positive selection for CCR7 among CD45RO-negative cells, yielding a CD45RA+CCR7+ population from which TemRA cells were excluded. The donors were healthy, HIV-negative adults who had no recently reported acute infections or vaccinations. Every donor was a Caucasian adult living in Nashville, Tennessee, USA. After blood collection by leukapheresis, PBMCs were isolated using Ficoll-Histopaque density gradient centrifugation and then cryopreserved in the vapor phase of liquid nitrogen. Analytical flow cytometry was used to check the purity and quantity of every magnetically sorted T cell population. Genomic DNA was isolated from each sorted fraction and quantified by UV absorbance on a Nanodrop 2000c. Using the deep immunoSEQ assay, multiplex PCR amplified TCR CDR3 regions from genomic DNA. Extracted genomic DNA from each cell subset was distributed evenly across all wells of several immunoSEQ 96-well plates, and each plate was treated as a replicate. For sorted subsets, approximately 190 ng of genomic DNA, equivalent to 25,000 to 35,000 T cell genomes, went into each replicate PCR. The purified libraries were quantified using a Qubit 3.0 fluorometer, sized with a Bioanalyzer 2100, and then quantified again using the KAPA Library Quantification kit. Every immunoSEQ 96-well plate was sequenced on a separate single-read 150-cycle Illumina NextSeq 550 flow cell. The authors' pipeline ran thus. Because the immunoSEQ output held only junctional sequences and lacked quality scores, the filtering could not match the filtering applied to full-length reads. Sequences were annotated with PyIR, a Python wrapper for IgBLAST v1.9, and V/J genes and CDR3 were assigned using IMGT germline references. Reads were filtered out if the reads had weak V/J assignments (E-value above 1e-6), no CDR3, stop codons, out-of-frame junctions, or ambiguous translated residues. V3J clonotypes were defined as sequences sharing the same inferred V gene, J gene, and CDR3 amino acid sequence. The percentage overlap between two repertoires was calculated by dividing the number of shared unique clonotypes by the size of the smaller repertoire. Richness of each repertoire was evaluated using RTK rarefaction, the Chao1 estimator, and Recon v2.1 estimates of unobserved clonotypes. For all TCRbeta clonotypes obtained by the gDNA method from four donors, generation probabilities were computed with OLGA. Here the immuneACCESS table is served through TCRdb, limited to in-frame sequences with V and J called. Missing clones are a known gap in these copies; in checked studies unresolved V genes cover under half, and the rest lacks a known reason. The V and J calls and clone size come from that table; D and trimming were worked out from the DNA. The sample profile shows nearly 2 million clones; less than 95% of them were found once. 1% to 1.5% of the sample is in the top ten clones.

The receptor comes from a man younger than 35 in good health. The chain links TRBV14 with TRBJ2-7; the D gene could be TRBD1 or TRBD2, each one agreeing over 6 bases. Material for sequencing was naive CD8+ T cells sorted from blood. The label giving this sample's cell subset or site can be read as: CD45RA+CCR7+. The nucleotide sequence is given as TGTGCCAGCAGTGAAGAGTGGGGGGCACTTTTCAGCGAGCAGTACTTC. Protein translation: CASSEEWGALFSEQYF.